This T cell receptor (beta chain) was sequenced during a study of T cells in Graves' hyperthyroidism and ophthalmopathy. This clonotype showed up just a few times. Antigen unknown. Absent ophthalmopathy progression within 18 months defined stable Graves' hyperthyroidism. The CDR3 extends over 13 amino acids. The V end was cut by 2 bases, the J end by 6 bases, with 9 bases between. The germline V gene encodes CDR1 SGHDT and CDR2 YYEEEE. RNA transcripts were the template for amplifying TCR beta CDR3 regions. RT-PCR in the first round (using the HTBI primer set) targeted the TCR CDR3. One entry per CDR3 protein, called by TCRdb with MiXCR from the multiplex PCR reads. Of 600,000 or so distinct CDR3 sequences listed, roughly 16% are singletons. Regarding the study as a whole: Stable hyperthyroidism was separated from ophthalmopathy by a model based on 13 V-J features. The model anticipated ophthalmopathy a median around six months pre-onset. Clonotypes that were expanded in thyroid above 0.001 mostly appeared in blood too.

The TCR sequence derives from a woman aged 25 to 39 with Graves' hyperthyroidism. V and J are TRBV5-6 and TRBJ2-1, with D uncertain. Sequencing used blood. In nucleotides, the CDR3 is TGTGCCAGCAGCTTAGTATCCGGCAATGAGCAGTTCTTC. As protein: CASSLVSGNEQFF. Based on the CDR3 plus reference TRBV5-6 and TRBJ2-1, the full variable domain is DAGVTQSPTHLIKTRGQQVTLRCSPKSGHDTVSWYQQALGQGPQFIFQYYEEEERQRGNFPDRFSGHQFPNYSSELNVNALLLGDSALYLCASSLVSGNEQFFGPGTRLTVL.